The present TCR beta chain was sequenced within a study of blood T cell repertoires in COVID-19. CDR3 length: 14 residues. Germline CDR1 and CDR2: LNHDA and SQIVND (reference sequence). Trimming cost V 3 bases and J 4 bases, with 9 bases left between them. In the authors' workflow: Nucleated cell number was recorded as an estimate derived from reference gene primer amplification. TCRdb keeps only in-frame clones here, not all; method: immunoSEQ multiplex PCR. The D gene and trimming were derived from the DNA, and the V and J assignments and clone size from that table. The sample consists of approximately 100,000 clones, roughly 85% of them appearing once. Participants were aged roughly 18 to 95 years, lived in over 20 US areas, and enrolled virtually. Symptom resolution, clearance, or two negative PCRs marked donors in Cohort 3 as recovered.

The TCR sequence derives from a woman aged 45-65 years who had recovered from COVID-19. The material sequenced was PBMCs or T cells enriched from blood (not recorded which). This chain uses TRBV19 with TRBJ1-4, with a weak D call TRBD1 (6 bases). CDR3 in DNA: TGTGCCAGTAGTATTGGACAGTATAATGAAAAACTGTTTTTT. Translated: CASSIGQYNEKLFF.